The source of this T cell receptor beta chain is a study of OX40 agonist ivuxolimab in advanced cancers. Regarding the complete study: Ivuxolimab was a fully human IgG2 agonistic monoclonal antibody targeting the costimulatory receptor OX40 (CD134). Partial responses occurred in three dose-escalation patients: two with cutaneous melanoma and one with hepatocellular carcinoma. The dose-escalation cohort was 82.7% male with a mean age of about 58 years, ranging from roughly 20 to 80. Peripheral TCRbeta sequencing was intended to test whether TCR sequence diversity was altered and clonal T-cell expansion was caused by ivuxolimab. Prior anti-PD-1, anti-PD-L1 or anti-CTLA-4 therapy was permitted, and about 40% of dose-escalation patients had received checkpoint inhibitors. Of the roughly 51 patients in dose escalation, about 20 had hepatocellular carcinoma, about 15 had melanoma, 9 had renal cell carcinoma and 9 had head and neck cancer. Intravenous ivuxolimab was administered to patients every 2 weeks at six dose levels: 0.01, 0.1, 0.3, 1.5, 3 and 10 mg/kg. The monotherapy dose-escalation portion (N of about 57 patients) of the phase I ivuxolimab trial is reported in the paper.

With regard to this clone: Its antigen specificity is not known. No base quality information exists; no much larger clone differs at one position.

The trial excluded patients who had a history of autoimmune disease or who were on systemic immunosuppression. In every dose cohort, peripheral blood was drawn for TCR sequencing at baseline, cycle 4 day 1, and cycle 7 day 1. The samples were drawn from a first-in-human, open-label, multicenter phase I dose-escalation trial of ivuxolimab. Adults with locally advanced or metastatic head and neck squamous cell, hepatocellular, melanoma or renal cell carcinoma were enrolled in the trial. Before TCR sequencing, CD4+ T cells and CD8+ T cells from peripheral blood were sorted into separate populations. Results and caveats for the whole study, not just this receptor: Low levels of normalized T-cell clonal expansion were also seen in some patients who did not respond. After ivuxolimab, CD8+ T cells had more expanded clones than CD4+ T cells on average. At doses from 0.1 to 3.0 mg/kg, clonal expansion was seen in both CD4+ and CD8+ blood T cells between baseline and week 6. In the 0.1-3.0 mg/kg groups, partial responders were among the patients with the lowest normalized peripheral clonal expansion, particularly in CD8+ T cells. The antigen specificity of the peripheral T cells that underwent clonal expansion was not determined.

The germline V gene gives CDR1 as SGHTA and CDR2 as FQGNSA. The cysteine opens and the phenylalanine closes a CDR3 of 14 amino acids. Here the CDR3 DNA is all that survives: 42 bases in frame from base 1. V loses 3 bases, J loses 1 base, and the germline ends lie 9 bases apart. For sequencing of the TCRbeta CDR3 region, genomic DNA was extracted from the sorted cells. The immunoSEQ Assay was used to sequence the TCRbeta CDR3 regions. TCRdb limited this immuneACCESS table to in-frame rearrangements with V and J called. A share of clones is missing; checked studies link under half to unresolved V genes, and the rest is unexplained. The sample data list roughly 70,000 clones, and around 80% of these were observed just once. The top ten constitute around 5% of the sample.

This receptor was obtained from an adult with an advanced solid tumor such as melanoma, head and neck, liver or kidney cancer. Source: CD4+ or CD8+ T cells sorted from blood, taken in a trial of the OX40 agonist ivuxolimab. This chain is built from TRBV7-2 and TRBJ2-5; there is no confident call for the D gene. The CDR3 protein sequence reads: CASSFGLFQETQYF. The sequence in DNA is TGTGCCAGCAGCTTTGGGCTGTTCCAAGAGACCCAGTACTTC.